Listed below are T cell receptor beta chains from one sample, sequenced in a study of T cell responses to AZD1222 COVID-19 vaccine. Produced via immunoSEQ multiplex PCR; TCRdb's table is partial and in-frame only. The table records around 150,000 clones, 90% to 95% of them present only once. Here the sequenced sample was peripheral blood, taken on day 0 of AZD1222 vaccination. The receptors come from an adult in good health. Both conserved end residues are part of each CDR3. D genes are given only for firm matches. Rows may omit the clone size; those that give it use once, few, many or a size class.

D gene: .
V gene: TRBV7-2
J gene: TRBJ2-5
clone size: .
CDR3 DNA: TGTGCCAGCAGCTTACAGGGGCTTGCGGAGACCCAGTACTTC
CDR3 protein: CASSLQGLAETQYF

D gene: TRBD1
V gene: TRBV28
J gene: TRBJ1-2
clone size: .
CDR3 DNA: TGTGCCAGCACCCTTATAGGGACAGGAGGATCATATGGCTACACCTTC
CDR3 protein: CASTLIGTGGSYGYTF

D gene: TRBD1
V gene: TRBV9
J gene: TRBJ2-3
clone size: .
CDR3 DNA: TGTGCCAGCAGCGTTGGGGGACAGCCCCTCGGGACGCAGTATTTT
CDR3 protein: CASSVGGQPLGTQYF

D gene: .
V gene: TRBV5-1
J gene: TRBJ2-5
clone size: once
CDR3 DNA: TGCGCCAGCAGCCCCACGGGGGACAACCAAGAGACCCAGTACTTC
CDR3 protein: CASSPTGDNQETQYF

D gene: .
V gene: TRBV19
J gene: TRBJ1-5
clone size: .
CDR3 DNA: TGTGCCTCGGGGGATCAGCCCCAGCATTTT
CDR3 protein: CASGDQPQHF

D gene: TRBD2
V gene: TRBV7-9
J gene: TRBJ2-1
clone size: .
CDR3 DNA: TGTGCCAGCAGCTTTGAGCTAGCGGGGTGGAATGAGCAGTTCTTC
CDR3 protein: CASSFELAGWNEQFF

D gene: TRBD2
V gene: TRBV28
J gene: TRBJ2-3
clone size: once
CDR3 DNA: TGTGCCAGCAGTTTGGAGAGGCTAGCGGGAGGAAAGACAGATACGCAGTATTTT
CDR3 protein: CASSLERLAGGKTDTQYF

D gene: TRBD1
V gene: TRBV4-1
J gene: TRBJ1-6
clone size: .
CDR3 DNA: TGCGCCAGCCGTCCCGGGACAGGGGGCGCAGGGTATAATTCACCCCTCCACTTT
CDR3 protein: CASRPGTGGAGYNSPLHF

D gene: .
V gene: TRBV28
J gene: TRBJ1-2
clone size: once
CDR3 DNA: TGTGCCAGCAGTTTATCAGGGTCCGGGGCAGTTGGCTACACCTTC
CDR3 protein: CASSLSGSGAVGYTF

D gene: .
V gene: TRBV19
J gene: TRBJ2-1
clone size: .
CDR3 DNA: TGTGCCAGTAGTATAGACGGGCGCCAGCAGTTCTTC
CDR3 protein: CASSIDGRQQFF

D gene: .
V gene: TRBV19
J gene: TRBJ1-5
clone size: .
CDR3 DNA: TGTGCCAGTAGTCCCGGGGTGAGCAATCAGCCCCAGCATTTT
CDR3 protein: CASSPGVSNQPQHF

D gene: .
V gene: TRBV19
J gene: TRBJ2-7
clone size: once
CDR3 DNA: TGTGCCAGTAGTGCCGCCCCCCTTCCCTACGAGCAGTACTTC
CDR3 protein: CASSAAPLPYEQYF

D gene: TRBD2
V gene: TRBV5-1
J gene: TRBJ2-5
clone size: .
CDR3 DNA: TGCGCCAGCAGCTGGGAGGGACGGCTCCCTGGGGAGACCCAGTACTTC
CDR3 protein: CASSWEGRLPGETQYF

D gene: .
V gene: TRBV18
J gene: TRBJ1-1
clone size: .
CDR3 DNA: TGTGCCAGCTCACCACCCTCCGGGTCTAGGTTAACTGAAGCTTTCTTT
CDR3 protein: CASSPPSGSRLTEAFF

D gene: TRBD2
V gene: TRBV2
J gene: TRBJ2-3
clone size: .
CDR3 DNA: TGTGCCAGCAGGATGGGACTAGCGGAAAGCACAGATACGCAGTATTTT
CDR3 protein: CASRMGLAESTDTQYF

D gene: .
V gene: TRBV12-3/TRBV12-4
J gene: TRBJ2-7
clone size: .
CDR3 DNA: TGTGCCAGCAGCTCCAGCTCCTACGAGCAGTACTTC
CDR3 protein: CASSSSSYEQYF

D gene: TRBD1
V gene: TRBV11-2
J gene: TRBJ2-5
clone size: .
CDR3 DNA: TGTGCCAGCAGCTTAGCTGTGACAGGGGAAGTAGAGACCCAGTACTTC
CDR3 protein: CASSLAVTGEVETQYF

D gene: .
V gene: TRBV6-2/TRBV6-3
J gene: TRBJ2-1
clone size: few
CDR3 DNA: TGTGCCAGCAGTTACTCTGTTGTTAACTCAGCGTTCTTC
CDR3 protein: CASSYSVVNSAFF

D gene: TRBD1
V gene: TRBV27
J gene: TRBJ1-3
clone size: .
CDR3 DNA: TGTGCCAGCAGTCCTCACCAGGGGGCAGGGGGAAACACCATATATTTT
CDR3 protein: CASSPHQGAGGNTIYF

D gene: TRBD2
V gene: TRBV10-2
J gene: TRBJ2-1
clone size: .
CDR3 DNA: TGCGCCAGCAGTGACCTTCTAGCGGGAGAAGGGGGACGCTACAATGAGCAGTTCTTC
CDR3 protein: CASSDLLAGEGGRYNEQFF

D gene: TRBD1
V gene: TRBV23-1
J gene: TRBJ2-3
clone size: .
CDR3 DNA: TGCGCCAGCAGTCAATCTAACCTAGGACAGGCAAAAGGTCTCGAGGCAGATACGCAGTATTTT
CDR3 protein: CASSQSNLGQAKGLEADTQYF

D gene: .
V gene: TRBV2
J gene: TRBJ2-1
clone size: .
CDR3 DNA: TGTGCCAGCACTATCCTCTCCGGCAGTGAGCAGTTCTTC
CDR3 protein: CASTILSGSEQFF

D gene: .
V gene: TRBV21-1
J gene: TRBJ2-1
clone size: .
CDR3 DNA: TGTGCCAGCAGCACGACGGCCCCTGGGGTTTACAATGAGCAGTTCTTC
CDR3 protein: CASSTTAPGVYNEQFF

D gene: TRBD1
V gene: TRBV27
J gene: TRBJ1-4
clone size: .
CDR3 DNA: TGTGCCAGCAGCCCGAACCCAGGGGGAAAACTGTTTTTT
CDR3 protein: CASSPNPGGKLFF

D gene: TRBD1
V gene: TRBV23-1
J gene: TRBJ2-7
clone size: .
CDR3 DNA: TGCGCCAGCAGTGGCCCCGGGACAGGTGGGATCCCAAACTACGAGCAGTACTTC
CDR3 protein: CASSGPGTGGIPNYEQYF

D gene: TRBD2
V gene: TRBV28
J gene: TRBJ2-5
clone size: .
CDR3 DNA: TGTGCCAGCAGCGCGGGACTAGCGGGGGAGGGGCAAGAGACCCAGTACTTC
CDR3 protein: CASSAGLAGEGQETQYF

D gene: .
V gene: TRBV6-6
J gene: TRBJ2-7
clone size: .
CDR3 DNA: TGTGCCAGCAGCGCCCCCGGGAGTGTTTACGAGCAGTACTTC
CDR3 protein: CASSAPGSVYEQYF

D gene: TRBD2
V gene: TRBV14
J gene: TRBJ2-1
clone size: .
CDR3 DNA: TGTGCCAGCAGCCAGGTGTCTAGCGGGAGCAATGAGCAGTTCTTC
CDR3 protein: CASSQVSSGSNEQFF

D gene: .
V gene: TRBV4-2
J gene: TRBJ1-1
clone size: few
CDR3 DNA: TGTGCCAGCAGCCCGCTACCAGGACAGACAAACACTGAAGCTTTCTTT
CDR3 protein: CASSPLPGQTNTEAFF

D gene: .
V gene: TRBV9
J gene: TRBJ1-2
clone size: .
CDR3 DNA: TGTGCCAGCAGCGCCTCTCCCGGGACACCCCCCAGAGGTGGCTACACCTTC
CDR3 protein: CASSASPGTPPRGGYTF

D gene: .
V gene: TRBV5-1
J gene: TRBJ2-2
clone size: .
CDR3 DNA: TGCGCCAGCAGCTTTTACCGCACCGGGGAGCTGTTTTTT
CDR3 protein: CASSFYRTGELFF

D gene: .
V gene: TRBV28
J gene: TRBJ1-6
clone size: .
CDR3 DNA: TGTGCCAGCAGTTTTGGAGGCGGCCATAATTCACCCCTCCACTTT
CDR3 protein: CASSFGGGHNSPLHF

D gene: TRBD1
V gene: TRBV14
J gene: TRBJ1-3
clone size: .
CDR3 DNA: TGTGCCAGCAGCCATACAGGGGGCACTGGAAACACCATATATTTT
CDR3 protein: CASSHTGGTGNTIYF

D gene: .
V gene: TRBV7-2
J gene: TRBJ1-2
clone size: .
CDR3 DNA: TGTGCCAGCAGCTTAGAGGTGATCAACTATGGCTACACCTTC
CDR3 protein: CASSLEVINYGYTF

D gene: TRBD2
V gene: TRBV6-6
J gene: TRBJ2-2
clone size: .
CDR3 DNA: TGTGCCAGCAGTTACCGCGGGAGAGGCACCGGGGAGCTGTTTTTT
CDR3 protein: CASSYRGRGTGELFF

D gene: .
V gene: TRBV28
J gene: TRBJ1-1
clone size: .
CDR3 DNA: TGTGCCAGCAGTTTATTCGGTGAAGTGAACACTGAAGCTTTCTTT
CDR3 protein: CASSLFGEVNTEAFF

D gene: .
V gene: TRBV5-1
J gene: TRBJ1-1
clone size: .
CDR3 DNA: TGCGCCAGCACCCTGACAAATACTATGAACACTGAAGCTTTCTTT
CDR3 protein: CASTLTNTMNTEAFF

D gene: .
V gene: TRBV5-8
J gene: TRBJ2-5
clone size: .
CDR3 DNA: TGTGCCAGCAGCTTGGGGCAGGGCGGGGAGACCCAGTACTTC
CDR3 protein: CASSLGQGGETQYF

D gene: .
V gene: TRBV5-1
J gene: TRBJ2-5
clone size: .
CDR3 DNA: TGCGCCAGCAGACAAACTAGTTCGGAAGAGACCCAGTACTTC
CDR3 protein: CASRQTSSEETQYF

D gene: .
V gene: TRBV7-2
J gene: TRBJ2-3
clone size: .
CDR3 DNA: TGTGCCAGCAGCTTAGTGCGTGGAGGGAGACGTAGCACAGATACGCAGTATTTT
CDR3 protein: CASSLVRGGRRSTDTQYF

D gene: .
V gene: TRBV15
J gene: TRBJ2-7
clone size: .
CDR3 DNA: TGTGCCACCAGCAAAAACCGGGACTCCTACGAGCAGTACTTC
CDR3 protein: CATSKNRDSYEQYF

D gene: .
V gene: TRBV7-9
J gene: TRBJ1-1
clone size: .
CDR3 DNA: TGTGCCAGCAGCGCTCCGGAGCCGGGACCGGGGAACACTGAAGCTTTCTTT
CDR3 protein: CASSAPEPGPGNTEAFF

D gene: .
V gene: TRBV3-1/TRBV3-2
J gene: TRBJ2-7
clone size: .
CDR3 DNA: TGTGCCAGCAGCCCGACCCTAGGGTACGAGCAGTACTTC
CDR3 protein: CASSPTLGYEQYF

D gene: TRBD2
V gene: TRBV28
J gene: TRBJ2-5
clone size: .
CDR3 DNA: TGTGCCAGCAGTGCTCCCGGGGATAGCGGGAGTTTAGAGACCCAGTACTTC
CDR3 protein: CASSAPGDSGSLETQYF

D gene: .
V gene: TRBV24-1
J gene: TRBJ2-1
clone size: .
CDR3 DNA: TGTGCCACCAGTGATTCCTCCAATGAGCAGTTCTTC
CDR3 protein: CATSDSSNEQFF

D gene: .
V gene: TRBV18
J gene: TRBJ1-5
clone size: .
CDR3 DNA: TGTGCCAGCTCACCGACCAGGGGAAGCAATCAGCCCCAGCATTTT
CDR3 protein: CASSPTRGSNQPQHF

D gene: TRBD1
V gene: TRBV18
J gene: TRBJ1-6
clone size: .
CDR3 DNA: TGTGCCAGCTCCCCCGGGACAGGGTATTCACCCCTCCACTTT
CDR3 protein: CASSPGTGYSPLHF

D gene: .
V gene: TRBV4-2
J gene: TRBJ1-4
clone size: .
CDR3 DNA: TGTGCCAGCAGCCAAGATAGGGAAAAACTGTTTTTT
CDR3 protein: CASSQDREKLFF

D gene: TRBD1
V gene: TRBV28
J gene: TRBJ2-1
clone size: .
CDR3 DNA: TGTGCCAGCAGTTTAAACCCCCGGGACAGGGGACATGAGCAGTTCTTC
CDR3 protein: CASSLNPRDRGHEQFF

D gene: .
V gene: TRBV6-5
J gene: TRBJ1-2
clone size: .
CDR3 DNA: TGTGCCAGCAGTTACAAGGGAACCAACACCTTC
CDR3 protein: CASSYKGTNTF

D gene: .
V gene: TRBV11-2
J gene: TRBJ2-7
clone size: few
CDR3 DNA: TGTGCCAGCAGCTCCGGCCCAAGGAACGAGCAGTACTTC
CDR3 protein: CASSSGPRNEQYF